These 2 T cell receptor beta chains originate from one sample sequenced in a study of identical twins. TCRdb redid the calling of the 5' RACE reads with MiXCR, one entry per CDR3 protein. The sample has 300,000 or so distinct CDR3 sequences; roughly 8.6% are singletons. The same sample was also studied in work on yellow fever vaccine responses in identical twins.

The sample consisted of CD8+ T cells sorted from blood. The receptors derive from a woman younger than 35 in good health.

Only a few counts were recorded for this clonotype. The rearrangement links TRBV27 to TRBJ1-1; D is unclear. CDR3 size: 13 residues. Trimming stripped 0 bases from V and 6 bases from J, with 8 bases between. In germline, CDR1 is MNHEY, CDR2 SMNVEV (reference sequence). The DNA for the CDR3 is TGTGCCAGCAGTTTATCGAGGAGGGCTGAAGCTTTCTTT. Encoded protein: CASSLSRRAEAFF.

The genes are TRBV12-3 or TRBV12-4 and TRBJ2-1; no definite D call. This CDR3 spans 13 amino acids. V was pared by 5 bases and J by 4 bases, with 9 bases between. CDR3 sequence (DNA): TGTGCCAGCAGTGCCGCCCGTTACAATGAGCAGTTCTTC. Amino acids: CASSAARYNEQFF.